This TCR beta chain was sequenced for a study of CD8+CD57+ T cells in acquired aplastic anemia (dated by TCRdb to 2017 to 2018). Study-wide context: On average, sorted CD4+ and CD8+ cells yielded around 3.1 ug of extracted DNA, with a range of about 0.19 to 30 ug. CD8+CD57+ expansion was defined as frequency above the mean frequency observed in healthy subjects.

V ends up 0 bases short and J 5 bases short, with an unmatched junction base count of 5. There are 15 amino acids in the CDR3, from cysteine to phenylalanine inclusive. Here the CDR3 DNA is all that survives: 45 bases in frame from base 1. Via the germline V gene, CDR1 is ENHRY and CDR2 SYGVKD. This clonotype has only a few counts. Its binding antigen is unknown. Per-base qualities were not stored, and no clone one base away is much larger. Genomic DNA served as template for TCR beta VDJ combination and CDR3 sequence profiling. An Illumina HiSeq 2000 was the platform used for TCR repertoire sequencing. In the source study's methods: Repertoires were assessed using TRBV/TRBJ rearrangement plots, CDR3 size and DJ length profiles, and Simpson's diversity index. The most abundant DNA sequence in the deep sequencing data was defined as the immunodominant clone. CDR3 amino acid sequences were screened for sharing across subjects and were compared with published repertoires and the VDJdb database. TCRdb cleaned the public reads at Q25 with fastp, built clones with MiXCR and kept in-frame beta chains. One record per CDR3 amino acid sequence lists the most common genes and DNA. TCRdb's processing, not the study's, gives the V and J calls here. Across this sample there are roughly 80,000 distinct CDR3 sequences, with less than 85% seen only once. The ten largest make up 65% to 85% of the sample.

Flow cytometry had shown CD8+CD57+ cell expansion in the patients selected for sequencing. Severe acquired aplastic anemia was diagnosed in all patients according to International Study of Aplastic Anemia and Agranulocytosis and Camitta criteria. No patient had received any therapy when blood was sampled. In this study, sorted CD4+ and CD8+ T cells from the blood of healthy subjects and of severe aplastic anemia patients had their TCR repertoires deep-sequenced. Patients were enrolled under clinicaltrials.gov protocols 00001620, 01623167, 00001397, 00071045, 00081523 and 00961064 in the USA. Ficoll-Paque density gradient centrifugation was used to isolate peripheral blood mononuclear cells. Before DNA was extracted, CD4+ and CD8+ T cells were sorted using either FACS or magnetic beads. Findings and caveats that apply to the study as a whole: Although roughly 29 CD8+ CDR3 sequences were shared by patients and controls, these sequences appeared highly expressed in patients and within the immunodominant clones of patients. CD8+ Simpson's diversity did not differ significantly between patients and healthy controls (P=0.060).

This receptor chain uses TRBV10-3 and TRBJ2-5, with 8 bases aligning to TRBD2. Sequencing input: sorted CD4+, CD8+, or CD8+CD57+ T cells (not recorded which) from PBMCs. This TCR was sampled from a human donor with aplastic anemia. In nucleotides, the sequence is TGTGCCATCAGTGAGTCTTGGCGGGGGGCGGAGACCCAGTACTTC. This yields the protein CAISESWRGAETQYF.